Below, 8 T cell receptor beta chains from the same sample are listed, as sequenced in a study of T cell responses to AZD1222 COVID-19 vaccine. Clones were read by immunoSEQ multiplex PCR, and TCRdb kept only the in-frame ones, dropping some. The sample contains about 130,000 clones, around 91% of which appear only once. Sequenced material: peripheral blood, taken on day 0 of MenACWY control vaccination. The source is an adult in good health.

The chain couples TRBV19 to TRBJ2-6, with D unclear. The CDR3 is made up of 12 amino acids. CDR1 is LNHDA, CDR2 SQIVND, per germline (reference sequence). Trimming left V 6 bases short and J 3 bases short, with 3 bases between. The CDR3 nucleotides are TGTGCCAGTAGCTTTGGGGCCAACGTCCTGACTTTC. Encoded protein: CASSFGANVLTF. The full variable domain, rest sourced from reference TRBV19 and TRBJ2-6, is DGGITQSPKYLFRKEGQNVTLSCEQNLNHDAMYWYRQDPGQGLRLIYYSQIVNDFQKGDIAEGYSVSREKKESFPLTVTSAQKNPTAFYLCASSFGANVLTFGAGSRLTVL.

This chain links TRBV4-1 with TRBJ2-2; 9 bases fit TRBD1. CDR1 is MGHRA, CDR2 YSYEKL, per germline. Trimming at V came to 5 bases and at J to 4 bases, leaving 8 bases not matched to a gene. This CDR3 is 16 amino acids long. CDR3 protein: CASSRPTGGITGELFF. In DNA form, the CDR3 reads TGCGCCAGCAGCAGACCCACAGGGGGCATCACCGGGGAGCTGTTTTTT.

A single count supports this clone. The CDR3 protein is CASSTTQLVAYEQYV. The DNA for the CDR3 is TGTGCCAGCAGCACAACCCAACTAGTTGCCTACGAGCAGTACGTC. The gene calls are TRBV5-6 and TRBJ2-7; maybe TRBD2 (5 bases). CDR1 is SGHDT, CDR2 YYEEEE, per germline. CDR3 length equals 15 residues. V lost 4 bases to trimming and J lost 2 bases, with 16 bases between them.

V is TRBV28 and J is TRBJ1-3; perhaps TRBD1 as D (6 bases). The CDR3 length is 17 residues. Trimming removed 6 bases at V and 3 bases at J, with 21 bases between. Germline V gives CDR1 MDHEN, CDR2 SYDVKM. CDR3 amino acids: CASSTIGRGNIGNTIYF. CDR3 in DNA: TGTGCCAGCAGCACAATTGGGAGGGGGAATATTGGAAACACCATATATTTT.

This clone occurred a few times. The J gene is TRBJ2-3, the V gene TRBV7-9; D may match TRBD1 or TRBD2 (6 bases each). The V gene lost 4 bases and the J gene lost 1 base, with 18 bases spanning the gap. In germline, CDR1 is SEHNR, CDR2 FQNEAQ (reference sequence). This CDR3 is built from 17 residues. The CDR3 region is CASSYEGGRLGTDTQYF. The CDR3 nucleotides are TGTGCCAGCAGCTATGAGGGGGGTCGGCTTGGCACAGATACGCAGTATTTT. Full variable domain (outside the CDR3, taken from reference TRBV7-9 and TRBJ2-3): DTGVSQNPRHKITKRGQNVTFRCDPISEHNRLYWYRQTLGQGPEFLTYFQNEAQLEKSRLLSDRFSAERPKGSFSTLEIQRTEQGDSAMYLCASSYEGGRLGTDTQYFGPGTRLTVL.

The V and J genes are TRBV5-4 and TRBJ2-5; 12 positions match TRBD2. CDR3 length: 14 amino acids. J lost 5 bases, V lost 4 bases, and 3 bases had no gene match. Per germline, CDR1 SGHNT and CDR2 YYREEE (reference sequence). CDR3: CASSPTSGGETQYF. In DNA, the CDR3 is TGTGCCAGCAGCCCGACTAGCGGGGGCGAGACCCAGTACTTC.

This sequence joins TRBV7-2 and TRBJ1-3; 8 bases align to TRBD1. The ends lost 5 bases at V and 3 bases at J; junction bases unmatched: 6. Germline V gene lookup returns CDR1 SGHTA and CDR2 FQGNSA. This CDR3 contains 15 residues. The CDR3 region has the DNA TGTGCCAGCAGCCCCGGACAGGGTGGTGGAAACACCATATATTTT. Protein product: CASSPGQGGGNTIYF.

The chain uses TRBV18 and TRBJ2-1, with D tentatively TRBD1 (5 bases). This CDR3 is 15 amino acids long. Germline values: CDR1 KGHSH, CDR2 LQKENI. V was shortened by 4 bases and J by 7 bases, with 17 bases between the two germline ends. DNA of the CDR3: TGTGCCAGCTCACAACCGAGGCAGGGATCGAATGAGCAGTTCTTC. Translating it yields CASSQPRQGSNEQFF.